A selection of T cell receptor beta chains follows, all from one sample in a study of cytomegalovirus exposure and HLA in healthy donors. Here immunoSEQ multiplex PCR was the method, and the copy in TCRdb shows in-frame clones only, minus some. The table lists 63,000 or so clones, around 72% of them singletons. The source material was PBMCs. These receptors were collected from a woman aged 25 to 45 in good health and CMV-seropositive. The CDR3 runs from the conserved cysteine through the conserved F or W. Only part of the rows carry a size: once, few, many, or a class if the clone is expanded.

v_call,clone_size,cdr3_aa
TRBV4-3,few,CASSQDRGPSYGYTF
TRBV7-6,few,CASSLVGSGTTLGEQYF
TRBV5-1,.,CASSLVGQGVMDTQYF
TRBV19,.,CASSTRVFYEQYF
TRBV5-1,few,CASSLAGRGQETQYF
TRBV10-1,.,CASSEGRGQGGLMVLTF
TRBV9,.,CASSVATGGKKYF
TRBV9,few,CASSVGAGVGETQYF
TRBV12-2,.,CASRSPGHLYEQYF
TRBV15,.,CATSRDRSAPVNQPQHF
TRBV7-3,.,CASSLEAGYSSYNEQFF
TRBV5-1,.,CASRLLPTGFPNEKLFF
TRBV7-2,.,CASSLEQGTNQPQHF
TRBV6-1,.,CASQPGQVTGEQYF
TRBV11-2,.,CASSYLIYRSRNQPQHF
TRBV21-1,.,CASSKRGQGGEQYF
TRBV28,.,CASRRTGEAGELFF
TRBV7-9,.,CASSLNSRREQFF
TRBV29-1,.,CSVRQGSATDTQYF
TRBV6-1,few,CASRPRQGANYGYTF
TRBV6-5,.,CASSSNYEQYF
TRBV19,.,CASSILSAGLSNQPQHF
TRBV27,.,CATYTDTQYF
TRBV7-9,once,CASSSRQIRDSSNYGYTF